This paragraph reports one T cell receptor beta chain. Its specificity is unknown. CDR3 length: 12 amino acids. The germline V gene encodes CDR1 SGHTS and CDR2 YDEGEE. The V end lost 1 base, the J end lost 5 bases, and 6 bases lay between the germline ends. Study donors comprised healthy, HIV-negative adults devoid of recent acute infection or vaccination. Libraries were prepared by immunoSEQ multiplex PCR; TCRdb keeps only in-frame clonotypes and omits some of them. Of more than 2,000,000 clones listed, more than 80% are singletons. This sample stems from a study of shared clonotypes between healthy human individuals. Study results and limitations: Rarefaction showed that sequencing of sorted subsets was incomplete (despite large depth). Only blood underwent sampling, and tissue repertoires likely differ. Clonotype sharing levels among donors were expected to vary with sequencing depth.

The genes are TRBV5-8 and TRBJ2-5; D unclear. This TCR was sampled from a man aged 18-30 years in good health. Some clones in this sample may be carry-over from other donors' samples. Material: naive CD4+ T cells from PBMCs. The sample's subset: CD45RA+ positively selected. The CDR3 region has the DNA TGTGCCAGCAGCTTGATTTGGGAGACCCAGTACTTC. Translated: CASSLIWETQYF.